A selection of T cell receptor beta chains follows, all from one sample in a study of T cell responses to AZD1222 COVID-19 vaccine. The repertoire was sequenced with immunoSEQ multiplex PCR; TCRdb's copy has only in-frame clones and lacks some. The sample carries 150,000 to 200,000 clones, 85% to 95% recorded once. The sample consisted of peripheral blood, taken on day 0 of AZD1222 vaccination. The receptor source for this set is an adult in good health. The CDR3 runs from the conserved cysteine through the conserved F or W. The D gene is left open where the match is weak. Size is stated for part of the rows, as once, few or many counts, or as a class when the clone is expanded.

clone_size	d_call	v_call	j_call	cdr3_aa	cdr3_nt
-	-	TRBV6-5	TRBJ2-6	CASSYSPGVGANVLTF	TGTGCCAGCAGTTACTCGCCGGGGGTCGGGGCCAACGTCCTGACTTTC
-	TRBD1	TRBV12-3/TRBV12-4	TRBJ1-2	CASQQGGGYTF	TGTGCCAGCCAACAGGGGGGTGGCTACACCTTC
-	TRBD2	TRBV9	TRBJ2-2	CASSGSGGPNTGELFF	TGTGCCAGCAGCGGTAGCGGGGGTCCGAACACCGGGGAGCTGTTTTTT
once	-	TRBV15	TRBJ2-1	CATSRVGSSSYNEQFF	TGTGCCACCAGCAGAGTGGGGTCCAGCTCCTACAATGAGCAGTTCTTC
-	-	TRBV6-2/TRBV6-3	TRBJ1-5	CASSFVTQGQPQHF	TGTGCCAGCAGTTTTGTCACACAGGGTCAGCCCCAGCATTTT
-	-	TRBV6-4	TRBJ2-1	CASSPQGGYNEQFF	TGTGCCAGCAGCCCTCAGGGGGGCTACAATGAGCAGTTCTTC
-	-	TRBV18	TRBJ1-2	CASSLRVGLNYGYTF	TGTGCCAGCTCCCTTCGTGTGGGATTGAACTATGGCTACACCTTC
-	TRBD2	TRBV11-3	TRBJ2-5	CASSFPTSGGAQYF	TGTGCCAGCAGCTTCCCCACGAGCGGGGGGGCCCAGTACTTC
-	TRBD1	TRBV5-8	TRBJ1-5	CASSSSTGRQPQHF	TGTGCCAGCAGCTCTTCGACAGGGCGGCAGCCCCAGCATTTT
-	-	TRBV7-9	TRBJ2-1	CASSTMSRGLSSYNEQFF	TGTGCCAGCAGCACGATGTCCCGGGGCCTGAGCTCCTACAATGAGCAGTTCTTC
-	-	TRBV19	TRBJ1-1	CASSIQFMNTEAFF	TGTGCCAGTAGTATACAGTTCATGAACACTGAAGCTTTCTTT
once	TRBD1	TRBV9	TRBJ1-1	CASSGQGWNTEAFF	TGTGCCAGCAGCGGACAGGGGTGGAACACTGAAGCTTTCTTT
-	-	TRBV21-1	TRBJ2-7	CASSSPMDRINEQYF	TGTGCCAGCAGCTCTCCGATGGACAGAATAAACGAGCAGTACTTC
-	-	TRBV6-1	TRBJ2-1	CASSETLQLF	TGTGCCAGCAGTGAAACACTCCAGCTCTTC
once	-	TRBV12-3/TRBV12-4	TRBJ2-2	CASASTIARELFF	TGTGCCAGCGCTTCTACCATAGCCCGGGAGCTGTTTTTT
-	-	TRBV28	TRBJ1-2	CASSLLGAGNYGYTF	TGTGCCAGCAGTTTACTAGGGGCGGGGAACTATGGCTACACCTTC
-	-	TRBV2	TRBJ2-5	CASSTRGETQYF	TGTGCCAGCAGTACCCGTGGGGAGACCCAGTACTTC
-	-	TRBV11-2	TRBJ2-5	CASSLVAMETQYF	TGTGCCAGCAGCTTAGTAGCGATGGAGACCCAGTACTTC
-	-	TRBV7-9	TRBJ1-2	CASSPPSLQGYGYTF	TGTGCCAGCAGCCCCCCCTCCCTCCAGGGCTATGGCTACACCTTC
-	-	TRBV5-5	TRBJ2-7	CASSSTGDSYEQYF	TGTGCCAGCAGCTCGACAGGAGACTCCTACGAGCAGTACTTC
-	-	TRBV6-1	TRBJ1-1	CASSEFGGVSGEAFF	TGTGCCAGCAGTGAATTTGGGGGGGTAAGTGGTGAAGCTTTCTTT
-	-	TRBV18	TRBJ2-2	CASSPLGKKSELFF	TGTGCCAGCTCACCGCTAGGGAAAAAGAGCGAGCTGTTTTTT
-	-	TRBV5-6	TRBJ2-7	CASSLATGFEQYF	TGTGCCAGCAGCTTGGCGACAGGCTTCGAGCAGTACTTC
-	TRBD2	TRBV3-1/TRBV3-2	TRBJ2-1	CASSQRGVPYNEQFF	TGTGCCAGCAGCCAACGGGGGGTCCCCTACAATGAGCAGTTCTTC
-	-	TRBV19	TRBJ1-5	CASTGGDGYYQPQHF	TGTGCCAGTACCGGAGGGGACGGCTACTATCAGCCCCAGCATTTT
-	-	TRBV7-9	TRBJ1-2	CASSKTPLDGYTF	TGTGCCAGCAGCAAAACACCTCTGGATGGCTACACCTTC
-	-	TRBV19	TRBJ1-5	CASSGGRVSNQPQHF	TGTGCCAGTAGTGGAGGCAGGGTAAGCAATCAGCCCCAGCATTTT
-	-	TRBV11-2	TRBJ2-7	CASTWRQTGTYEQYF	TGTGCCAGCACCTGGAGACAGACAGGTACCTACGAGCAGTACTTC
-	TRBD1	TRBV5-4	TRBJ2-3	CASSSGQGQDTQYF	TGTGCCAGCAGCTCGGGACAGGGTCAGGATACGCAGTATTTT
-	TRBD1	TRBV7-2	TRBJ1-5	CASSPTGGPYQPQHF	TGTGCCAGCAGCCCGACAGGGGGCCCCTATCAGCCCCAGCATTTT
-	-	TRBV2	TRBJ1-2	CASSETAYGYTF	TGTGCCAGCAGTGAGACAGCCTATGGCTACACCTTC
-	-	TRBV4-1	TRBJ2-1	CASSLLGDTLSYNEQFF	TGCGCCAGCAGCCTACTAGGGGACACGCTCTCCTACAATGAGCAGTTCTTC
once	-	TRBV7-2	TRBJ2-5	CASSLIQETQYF	TGTGCCAGCAGCTTAATCCAAGAGACCCAGTACTTC
-	-	TRBV7-2	TRBJ2-1	CASSQQGYGEQFF	TGTGCCAGCAGCCAACAGGGTTATGGTGAGCAGTTCTTC
once	TRBD1	TRBV5-1	TRBJ1-4	CASSRTGGQGEKLFF	TGCGCCAGCAGTAGGACAGGGGGTCAGGGTGAAAAACTGTTTTTT
-	TRBD1	TRBV28	TRBJ2-3	CASSLTGAPDTQYF	TGTGCCAGCAGTTTAACAGGGGCCCCAGATACGCAGTATTTT
-	-	TRBV5-6	TRBJ1-2	CASSFGQSNYGYTF	TGTGCCAGCAGCTTCGGACAGAGCAACTATGGCTACACCTTC
once	-	TRBV10-3	TRBJ1-3	CAISGIQRGSGNTIYF	TGTGCCATCAGTGGAATACAACGCGGCTCTGGAAACACCATATATTTT
once	-	TRBV4-1	TRBJ1-4	CASSQDPRQSPEKLFF	TGCGCCAGCAGCCAAGATCCCCGACAGAGCCCTGAAAAACTGTTTTTT
-	-	TRBV5-1	TRBJ1-5	CASSLGDGNQPQHF	TGCGCCAGCAGCTTGGGGGATGGAAATCAGCCCCAGCATTTT
-	-	TRBV2	TRBJ1-2	CASRGQLGLGYTF	TGTGCCAGCAGAGGACAGCTAGGGTTGGGCTACACCTTC
-	TRBD1	TRBV7-9	TRBJ1-4	CASSSTGGWEKLFF	TGTGCCAGCAGCTCGACAGGGGGCTGGGAAAAACTGTTTTTT